The entry below gives a single T cell receptor (beta chain) sequence along with its context. Its specificity is not known. One end of the junction does not line up with germline, which may come from a read error. Time point: around eleven months of natalizumab therapy. The CDR3 loop spans 16 amino acids. The germline gives CDR1 LGHNA, CDR2 YSLEER. Each PCR contained spiked synthetic TR CDR3 controls spanning every V-J pairing. Some clones are missing from TCRdb's copy, which holds only in-frame ones; the method was immunoSEQ multiplex PCR. The repertoire consists of some 25,000 clones, with around 93% occurring once and the leading ten covering about 2.3%. This entry comes from a study of multiple sclerosis patients with progressive multifocal leukoencephalopathy. Study findings and constraints: PML-onset expanded TRB clones were detectable before and during natalizumab therapy.

Sequences were derived from PBMCs, sampled from a patient treated with natalizumab. The TCR comes from a young man with multiple sclerosis. The genes are TRBV4-3 and TRBJ1-1, with D possibly matching TRBD1 (6 bases). The CDR3 loop is CVSSLSGWGRETEAFF. The CDR3 DNA is TGCGTCAGCAGCCTCTCGGGTTGGGGGCGCGAAACTGAAGCTTTCTTT.